The 3 T cell receptor beta chains presented below share a single source sample, sequenced in a study of neurological immune-mediated disorders. TCRdb re-called the 5' RACE reads with MiXCR, one entry per CDR3 protein. The sample shows 110,000 or so distinct CDR3 sequences, about 3.2% of them seen only once. Source material: PBMCs. The receptors were gathered from a woman in her twenties or thirties with multiple sclerosis.

The rearrangement links TRBV18 to TRBJ2-3, with D perhaps TRBD1 or TRBD2 (5 bases each). CDR3 length: 14 amino acids. Per germline, CDR1 KGHSH and CDR2 LQKENI. V was trimmed by 3 bases and J by 3 bases, leaving 10 bases between them. The CDR3 reads CASSPGPATDTQYF. CDR3 sequence (DNA): TGTGCCAGCTCACCGGGACCAGCGACAGATACGCAGTATTTT.

This clonotype was seen ten or more times. This chain links TRBV6-5 with TRBJ2-7; a weak D match, TRBD1 (6 bases). This CDR3 contains 15 residues. Germline values: CDR1 MNHEY, CDR2 SVGAGI. The V end lost 0 bases, the J end lost 5 bases, and 14 bases lay between the germline ends. In DNA, the CDR3 is TGTGCCAGCAGTTACTCCCTAGGGGGTCTCGACGAGCAGTACTTC. This gives the protein CASSYSLGGLDEQYF.

Ten or more counts support this clonotype. The chain is built from TRBV20-1 and TRBJ2-1, with 9 bases lining up with TRBD2. Germline values: CDR1 DFQATT, CDR2 SNEGSKA (reference sequence). CDR3 size: 13 residues. Trimming removed 4 bases from V and 6 bases from J; junction bases left unmatched: 4. In nucleotides, the CDR3 is TGCAGTGCTAACGGCGGGAGGGCCAATGAGCAGTTCTTC. Translated: CSANGGRANEQFF.